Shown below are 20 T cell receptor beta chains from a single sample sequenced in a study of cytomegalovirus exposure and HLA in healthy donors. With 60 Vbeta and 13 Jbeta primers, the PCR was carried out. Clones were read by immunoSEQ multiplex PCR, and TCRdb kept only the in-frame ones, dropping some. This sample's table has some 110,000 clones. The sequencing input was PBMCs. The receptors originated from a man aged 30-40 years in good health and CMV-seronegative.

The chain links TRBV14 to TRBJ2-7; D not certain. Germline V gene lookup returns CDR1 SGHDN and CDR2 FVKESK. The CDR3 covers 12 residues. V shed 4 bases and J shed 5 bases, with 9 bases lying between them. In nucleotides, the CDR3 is TGTGCCAGCAGCCCGCGAACGGACGAGCAGTACTTC. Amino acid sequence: CASSPRTDEQYF. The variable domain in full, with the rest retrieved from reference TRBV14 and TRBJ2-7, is EAGVTQFPSHSVIEKGQTVTLRCDPISGHDNLYWYRRVMGKEIKFLLHFVKESKQDESGMPNNRFLAERTGGTYSTLKVQPAELEDSGVYFCASSPRTDEQYFGPGTRLTVT.

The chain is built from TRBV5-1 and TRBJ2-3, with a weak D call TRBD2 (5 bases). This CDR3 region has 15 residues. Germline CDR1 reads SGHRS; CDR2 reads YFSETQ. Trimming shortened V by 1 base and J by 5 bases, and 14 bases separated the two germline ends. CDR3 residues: CASSLFAGDGDTQYF. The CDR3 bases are TGCGCCAGCAGCTTGTTTGCCGGGGATGGAGATACGCAGTATTTT.

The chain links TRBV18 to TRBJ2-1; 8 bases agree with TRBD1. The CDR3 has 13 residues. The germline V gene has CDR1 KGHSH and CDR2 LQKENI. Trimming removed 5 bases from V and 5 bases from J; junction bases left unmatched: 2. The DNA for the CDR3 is TGTGCCAGCTCATCGACAGGGGACAATGAGCAGTTCTTC. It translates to CASSSTGDNEQFF.

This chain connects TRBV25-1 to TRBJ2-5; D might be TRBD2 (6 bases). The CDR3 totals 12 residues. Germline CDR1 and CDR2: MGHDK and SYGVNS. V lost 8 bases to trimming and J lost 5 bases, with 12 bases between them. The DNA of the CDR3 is TGTGCCAGCTGTAAGGGAGGCGAGACCCAGTACTTC. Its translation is CASCKGGETQYF.

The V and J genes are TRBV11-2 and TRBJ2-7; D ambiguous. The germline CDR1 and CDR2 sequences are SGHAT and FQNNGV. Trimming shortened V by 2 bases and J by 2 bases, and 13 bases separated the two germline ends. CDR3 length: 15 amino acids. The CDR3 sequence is CASSLSPIPTYEQYF. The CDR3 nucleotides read TGTGCCAGCAGCTTAAGCCCCATCCCAACCTACGAGCAGTACTTC.

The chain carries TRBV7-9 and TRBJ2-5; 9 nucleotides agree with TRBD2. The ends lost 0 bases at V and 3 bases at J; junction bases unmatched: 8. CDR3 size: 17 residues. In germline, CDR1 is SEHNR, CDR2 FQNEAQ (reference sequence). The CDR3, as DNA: TGTGCCAGCAGCTTAGCCCTTAGCCAGCGGGGGGAAGAGACCCAGTACTTC. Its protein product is CASSLALSQRGEETQYF.

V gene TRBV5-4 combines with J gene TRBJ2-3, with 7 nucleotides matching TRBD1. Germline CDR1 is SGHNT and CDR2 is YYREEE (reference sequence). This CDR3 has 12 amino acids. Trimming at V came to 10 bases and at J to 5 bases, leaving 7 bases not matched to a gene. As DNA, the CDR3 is TGTGCCTGTCGACAGGGAGAAGATACGCAGTATTTT. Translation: CACRQGEDTQYF. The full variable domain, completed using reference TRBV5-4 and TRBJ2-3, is ETGVTQSPTHLIKTRGQQVTLRCSSQSGHNTVSWYQQALGQGPQFIFQYYREEENGRGNFPPRFSGLQFPNYSSELNVNALELDDSALYLCACRQGEDTQYFGPGTRLTVL.

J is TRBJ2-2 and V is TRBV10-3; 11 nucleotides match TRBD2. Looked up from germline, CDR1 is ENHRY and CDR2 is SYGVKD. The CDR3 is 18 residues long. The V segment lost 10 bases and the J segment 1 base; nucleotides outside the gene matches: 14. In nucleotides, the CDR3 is TGTGCCACCCTACTAGCGGGGGTACTAAGGCTGAACACCGGGGAGCTGTTTTTT. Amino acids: CATLLAGVLRLNTGELFF.

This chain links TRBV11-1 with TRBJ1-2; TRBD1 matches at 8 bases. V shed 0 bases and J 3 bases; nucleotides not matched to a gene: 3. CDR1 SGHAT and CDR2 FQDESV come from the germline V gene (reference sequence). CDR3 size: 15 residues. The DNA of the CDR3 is TGTGCCAGCAGCTTAGCGCCAGGGGGCTACTATGGCTACACCTTC. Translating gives CASSLAPGGYYGYTF.

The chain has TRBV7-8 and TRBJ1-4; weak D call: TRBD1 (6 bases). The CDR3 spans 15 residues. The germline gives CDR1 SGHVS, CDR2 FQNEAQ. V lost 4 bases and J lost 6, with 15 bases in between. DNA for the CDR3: TGTGCCAGCAGCTCGGAGGGGGGGCTCGATGAAAAACTGTTTTTT. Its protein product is CASSSEGGLDEKLFF.

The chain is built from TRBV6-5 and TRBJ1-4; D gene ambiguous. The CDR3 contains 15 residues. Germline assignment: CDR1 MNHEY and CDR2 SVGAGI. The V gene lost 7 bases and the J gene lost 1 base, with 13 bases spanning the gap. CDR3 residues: CASTSREGTNEKLFF. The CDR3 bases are TGTGCCAGCACCTCGAGAGAGGGAACTAATGAAAAACTGTTTTTT.

The CDR3, as DNA: TGTGCCAGCAGCTTAAGGGGAGGAGACACTGAAGCTTTCTTT. It translates to CASSLRGGDTEAFF. The J gene is TRBJ1-1, the V gene TRBV7-3; D uncertain. The CDR3 runs 14 residues. Germline lookup yields CDR1 SGHTA and CDR2 FQGTGA. V was cut by 1 base and J by 3 bases, with 9 bases left in between.

In nucleotides, the CDR3 is TGTGCCAGCAGCATGGACAGAAGTACTGAAGCTTTCTTT. Residues: CASSMDRSTEAFF. V and J are TRBV7-2 and TRBJ1-1, with D perhaps TRBD1 (6 bases). Germline CDR1 reads SGHTA; CDR2 reads FQGNSA. V was cut by 5 bases and J by 5 bases, with 12 bases left in between. CDR3 size: 13 residues.

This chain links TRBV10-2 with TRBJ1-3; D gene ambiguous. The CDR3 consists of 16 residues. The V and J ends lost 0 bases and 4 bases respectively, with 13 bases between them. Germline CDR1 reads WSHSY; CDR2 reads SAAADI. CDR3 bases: TGCGCCAGCAGTGAGTCCCCCCCCGGGGTCGGAAACACCATATATTTT. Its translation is CASSESPPGVGNTIYF.

The chain's CDR3 is CASSYGQGAGELFF. The CDR3 DNA sequence: TGTGCCAGCAGTTACGGGCAGGGCGCCGGGGAGCTGTTTTTT. This sequence joins TRBV6-5 and TRBJ2-2; D is perhaps TRBD1 (5 bases). CDR1 is MNHEY and CDR2 is SVGAGI in the germline V gene. Deletions cut 2 bases from V and 6 bases from J, with 10 bases between. This CDR3 spans 14 amino acids.

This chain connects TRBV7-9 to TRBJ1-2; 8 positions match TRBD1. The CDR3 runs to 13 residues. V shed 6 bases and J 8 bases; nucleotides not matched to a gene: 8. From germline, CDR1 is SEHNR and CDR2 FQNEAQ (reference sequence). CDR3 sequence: CASRPDRAKGYTF. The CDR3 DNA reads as TGTGCCAGCAGGCCGGACAGGGCGAAGGGCTACACCTTC.

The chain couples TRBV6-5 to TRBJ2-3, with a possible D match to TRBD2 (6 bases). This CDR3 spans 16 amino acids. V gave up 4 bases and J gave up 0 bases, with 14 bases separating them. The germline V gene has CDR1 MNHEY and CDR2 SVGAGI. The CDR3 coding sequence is TGTGCCAGCAGTTGGAGGGGCGTAACTAGCACAGATACGCAGTATTTT. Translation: CASSWRGVTSTDTQYF.

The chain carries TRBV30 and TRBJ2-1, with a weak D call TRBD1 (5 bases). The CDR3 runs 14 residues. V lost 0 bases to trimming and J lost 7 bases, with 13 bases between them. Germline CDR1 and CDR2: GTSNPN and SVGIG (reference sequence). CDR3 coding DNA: TGTGCCTGGAGTGTAGGGGCAGAAAGAAATGAGCAGTTCTTC. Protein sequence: CAWSVGAERNEQFF.

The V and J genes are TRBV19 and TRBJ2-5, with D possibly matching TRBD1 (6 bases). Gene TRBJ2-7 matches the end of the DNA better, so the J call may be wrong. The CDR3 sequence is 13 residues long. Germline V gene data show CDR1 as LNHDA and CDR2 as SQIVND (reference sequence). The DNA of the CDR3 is TGTGCCAGTAGTCTTACAGGGTTCTACGAGCAGTACTTC. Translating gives CASSLTGFYEQYF.

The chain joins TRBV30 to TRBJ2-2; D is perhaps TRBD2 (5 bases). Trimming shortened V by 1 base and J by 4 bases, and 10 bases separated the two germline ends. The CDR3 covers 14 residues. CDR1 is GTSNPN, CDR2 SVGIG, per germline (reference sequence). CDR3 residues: CAWSGGLGTGELFF. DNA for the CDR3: TGTGCCTGGAGTGGAGGGCTCGGCACCGGGGAGCTGTTTTTT. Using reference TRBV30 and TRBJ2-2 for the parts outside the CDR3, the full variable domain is SQTIHQWPATLVQPVGSPLSLECTVEGTSNPNLYWYRQAAGRGLQLLFYSVGIGQISSEVPQNLSASRPQDRQFILSSKKLLLSDSGFYLCAWSGGLGTGELFFGEGSRLTVL.